A single sample gave rise to the 32 T cell receptor beta chains below, sequenced in a study of vaccination and CD4 T cells after COVID-19. The treatment denotes: approximately nine-day PBMC culture with coronavirus spike peptide pools or control peptides (ViraFEST assay). Their specific antigens are unknown. Researchers used the Oncomine TCR Beta short-read assay to sequence DNA from cultured CD4+ T cells. MiXCR, run by TCRdb on the PCR reads, gives a single entry per CDR3 protein. The data contain 15,000 to 20,000 distinct CDR3 sequences, 67% of them singletons. The source material was CD4+ T cells from blood, cultured in vitro. Every receptor here comes from a human donor who had recovered from COVID-19.

The chain carries TRBV6-2 or TRBV6-3 and TRBJ2-5, with 12 nucleotides matching TRBD2. J gave up 2 bases and V 4 bases, and 2 bases lay outside the gene matches. There are 15 residues in the CDR3. CDR1 and CDR2 (germline): MNHEY, SVGEGT. The DNA for the CDR3 is TGTGCCAGCAGTTCAGGACTAGCGGGACAAGAGACCCAGTACTTC. This translates into CASSSGLAGQETQYF.

The chain employs TRBV24-1 and TRBJ2-3, with no clear D. The V end was cut by 3 bases, the J end by 6 bases, with 9 bases between. The CDR3 consists of 13 residues. Germline CDR1 KGHDR, CDR2 SFDVKD. In nucleotides, the CDR3 is TGTGCCACCAGTGATCCACCCCCGGATACGCAGTATTTT. Amino acid sequence: CATSDPPPDTQYF.

The sample holds a few counts of this clonotype. The CDR3 DNA is TGTGCCAGCAGCTGGGATACCCGAAGCTCCTATAATTCACCCCTCCACTTT. This translates into CASSWDTRSSYNSPLHF. The V gene is TRBV7-2, the J gene TRBJ1-6; D remains unclear. Germline CDR1 and CDR2: SGHTA and FQGNSA. V lost 4 bases, J lost 0 bases, and 13 bases lay in between. There are 17 residues in the CDR3.

The chain recombines TRBV4-3 with TRBJ1-3; D remains unclear. Germline assignment: CDR1 LGHNA and CDR2 YSLEER. This CDR3 spans 16 amino acids. Trimming left V 0 bases short and J 7 bases short, with 16 bases between. This CDR3 is CASSQERIMASNTIYF. CDR3 coding DNA: TGCGCCAGCAGCCAAGAAAGGATTATGGCCTCGAACACCATATATTTT.

The rearrangement uses TRBV6-5 and TRBJ1-3, with unresolved D. The germline V and J ends were trimmed by 2 bases and 4 bases, with 12 bases remaining between them. Germline values: CDR1 MNHEY, CDR2 SVGAGI. This CDR3 is built from 15 residues. The CDR3 spells CASSYVAAPGNTIYF. DNA for the CDR3: TGTGCCAGCAGTTACGTCGCGGCCCCGGGAAACACCATATATTTT.

The rearrangement links TRBV6-1 to TRBJ2-1; D ambiguous. This CDR3 has 14 residues. The V end lost 11 bases, the J end lost 1 base, and 15 bases lay between the germline ends. Germline-derived CDR1 and CDR2 are MNHNS and SASEGT. Here the CDR3 DNA reads TGTGCCTCGAGATCATCTATTTCCTACAATGAGCAGTTCTTC. Protein sequence: CASRSSISYNEQFF.

This chain links TRBV20-1 with TRBJ2-1, with D possibly being TRBD1 or TRBD2 (5 bases each). The V end was cut by 6 bases, the J end by 9 bases, with 24 bases between. Germline assignment: CDR1 DFQATT and CDR2 SNEGSKA (reference sequence). The CDR3 runs to 15 residues. The CDR3 protein is CSAPGTPVRGGEQFF. CDR3 in DNA: TGCAGTGCACCCGGGACCCCCGTTAGAGGAGGTGAGCAGTTCTTC.

The V call is TRBV11-2, the J call TRBJ1-6; no reliable D call. Between the trimmed V and J ends, which lost 6 bases and 5 bases, there was a span of 17 bases. Per germline, CDR1 SGHAT and CDR2 FQNNGV. The CDR3 contains 16 residues. CDR3 DNA sequence: TGTGCCAGCAGAAAATTGGGAGAGCAAAATAATTCACCCCTCCACTTT. Its protein is CASRKLGEQNNSPLHF.

In its sample, this clonotype was seen a few times. This chain links TRBV20-1 with TRBJ1-3, with unresolved D. The CDR3 length is 13 residues. Between the trimmed V and J ends, which lost 5 bases and 0 bases, there was a span of 8 bases. Per germline, CDR1 DFQATT and CDR2 SNEGSKA (reference sequence). CDR3: CSAARFSGNTIYF. The CDR3 nucleotides are TGCAGTGCTGCAAGATTCTCTGGAAACACCATATATTTT.

The CDR3 DNA sequence: TGTGCCAGCAGATACAGAGATCAGCCCCAGCATTTT. Amino acid sequence: CASRYRDQPQHF. The chain uses TRBV12-3 or TRBV12-4 and TRBJ1-5; D call uncertain. The CDR3 is 12 amino acids. V lost 6 bases and J lost 5, with 8 bases in between.

The chain is built from TRBV7-6 and TRBJ1-6, with TRBD1 identical over 7 bases. Trimming at V came to 5 bases and at J to 7 bases, leaving 11 bases not matched to a gene. The CDR3 length is 16 residues. Germline CDR1 is SGHVS and CDR2 is FNYEAQ. The CDR3 nucleotides read TGTGCCAGCAGCGAACGGGACAGAAGTATGAATTCACCCCTCCACTTT. This translates into CASSERDRSMNSPLHF.

The chain has TRBV24-1 and TRBJ2-1, with D unresolved. The ends were cut back, 7 bases at V and 3 bases at J, with 15 bases in the middle. CDR1 KGHDR and CDR2 SFDVKD come from the germline V gene. The CDR3 runs 15 residues. The CDR3 region has the DNA TGTGCCACCAGCCCCTCTGACCTGTACTACAATGAGCAGTTCTTC. As protein: CATSPSDLYYNEQFF.

This clonotype was seen a handful of times. The chain links TRBV14 to TRBJ1-6, with TRBD1 matching 9 bases. The J segment lost 8 bases and the V segment lost 4 bases, leaving 9 bases of the junction unmatched. The CDR3 contains 16 residues. Germline CDR1 is SGHDN and CDR2 is FVKESK. The CDR3 DNA follows: TGTGCCAGCAGCCCTCTAGGGACAGGGCATTATTCACCCCTCCACTTT. Protein sequence: CASSPLGTGHYSPLHF.

The rearrangement uses TRBV20-1 and TRBJ2-2, with TRBD2 matching over 10 bases. Germline assignment: CDR1 DFQATT and CDR2 SNEGSKA (reference sequence). After removal of 2 bases from V and 2 bases from J, the junction contained 5 bases not matched to a gene. The CDR3 is 16 amino acids. The CDR3 DNA sequence: TGCAGTGCTAGAAGGAGGACTAGCGGAAACACCGGGGAGCTGTTTTTT. This codes for CSARRRTSGNTGELFF.

The V and J genes are TRBV12-3 or TRBV12-4 and TRBJ1-2; the D is unclear. V gave up 6 bases and J gave up 0 bases, with 20 bases separating them. The CDR3 length is 17 residues. CDR3 nucleotides: TGTGCCAGCAGGCTGTGGGGAGCCGGATTTGCTAACTATGGCTACACCTTC. This encodes CASRLWGAGFANYGYTF.

This chain joins TRBV15 and TRBJ2-2; D is undetermined. The CDR3 spans 12 residues. The germline V gene has CDR1 LNHNV and CDR2 YYDKDF (reference sequence). Deletions cut 0 bases from V and 5 bases from J, with 1 base between. In DNA, the CDR3 is TGTGCCACCAGCAGAGAGACCGGGGAGCTGTTTTTT. The encoded protein is CATSRETGELFF.

This clonotype was found a few times. This chain joins TRBV20-1 and TRBJ2-2; no firm D call. Germline V lookup: CDR1 DFQATT, CDR2 SNEGSKA (reference sequence). Between the trimmed V and J ends, which lost 2 bases and 5 bases, there was a span of 21 bases. This CDR3 contains 17 residues. CDR3 in DNA: TGCAGTGCTAGACACTCTTCCGGGCCCACTATTACCGGGGAGCTGTTTTTT. Translated, it gives CSARHSSGPTITGELFF.

The rearrangement joins TRBV7-9 to TRBJ2-1; D gene ambiguous. In germline, CDR1 is SEHNR, CDR2 FQNEAQ (reference sequence). The CDR3 contains 14 residues. V lost 2 bases, J lost 2 bases, and 7 bases lay in between. The CDR3 sequence is CASSLFQPYNEQFF. DNA of the CDR3: TGTGCCAGCAGCTTATTCCAGCCCTACAATGAGCAGTTCTTC.

This clonotype has more than one count but fewer than ten. The V and J genes are TRBV7-2 and TRBJ1-6; 8 positions match TRBD1. This CDR3 has 14 residues. Germline V gene sequence: CDR1 SGHTA, CDR2 FQGNSA. With 6 bases clipped from V and 11 bases from J, the junction kept 9 bases outside the gene matches. The CDR3 protein is CASRADRGGTPLHF. CDR3 coding DNA: TGTGCCAGCAGAGCAGACAGGGGTGGAACACCCCTCCACTTT.

The chain uses TRBV11-2 and TRBJ1-1; D unresolved. The V end lost 5 bases, the J end lost 1 base, and 5 bases lay between the germline ends. Per germline, CDR1 SGHAT and CDR2 FQNNGV. The CDR3 is made up of 12 amino acids. CDR3 loop: CASSHSNTEAFF. DNA of the CDR3: TGTGCCAGCAGCCATTCGAACACTGAAGCTTTCTTT.

J is TRBJ1-4 and V is TRBV30; D is possibly TRBD1 (5 bases). CDR1 is GTSNPN and CDR2 is SVGIG in the germline V gene (reference sequence). The CDR3 covers 14 residues. V gave up 3 bases and J gave up 6 bases, with 14 bases separating them. CDR3 loop: CAWRKGQVDEKLFF. The CDR3 nucleotides read TGTGCCTGGAGAAAAGGACAAGTGGATGAAAAACTGTTTTTT.

The chain carries TRBV30 and TRBJ2-3; TRBD2 is a possible D gene (7 bases). The CDR3 is made up of 16 amino acids. From germline, CDR1 is GTSNPN and CDR2 SVGIG (reference sequence). The ends were cut back, 3 bases at V and 6 bases at J, with 22 bases in the middle. CDR3 bases: TGTGCCTGGAGCGAGAACCTCGGGACTACAGGGGATACGCAGTATTTT. It is translated as CAWSENLGTTGDTQYF.

The chain joins TRBV6-5 to TRBJ2-7; weak D call: TRBD1 (6 bases). The CDR3 spans 13 residues. Germline V lookup: CDR1 MNHEY, CDR2 SVGAGI. Trimming removed 0 bases from V and 4 bases from J, with 7 bases in between. The CDR3 DNA reads as TGTGCCAGCAGTTACTCCCAGGGGTACGAGCAGTACTTC. Translation gives CASSYSQGYEQYF.

The chain recombines TRBV5-1 with TRBJ2-7; maybe TRBD1 (5 bases). V lost 0 bases and J 5 bases, leaving 12 bases between the germline ends. The CDR3 totals 14 residues. The germline V gene has CDR1 SGHRS and CDR2 YFSETQ. CDR3 coding DNA: TGCGCCAGCAGCTTGGGACTCCAGACAGACGAGCAGTACTTC. Amino acid sequence: CASSLGLQTDEQYF.

The J gene is TRBJ1-2, the V gene TRBV30, with D hard to call. V was clipped by 1 base and J by 4 bases, with 16 bases between them. Germline CDR1 and CDR2: GTSNPN and SVGIG (reference sequence). The CDR3 loop spans 15 amino acids. CDR3 sequence: CAWSGHGLSSYGYTF. The CDR3 DNA sequence: TGTGCCTGGAGTGGGCACGGTTTAAGTAGCTATGGCTACACCTTC.

This chain uses TRBV6-1 with TRBJ1-1; the D is unclear. Between the trimmed V and J ends, which lost 8 bases and 4 bases, there was a span of 11 bases. The CDR3 has 12 amino acids. The germline V gene encodes CDR1 MNHNS and CDR2 SASEGT. The DNA for the CDR3 is TGTGCCAGCCTTATAAGGTCCACTGAAGCTTTCTTT. It is translated as CASLIRSTEAFF.

This clonotype has a handful of counts. This rearrangement joins TRBV7-2 to TRBJ1-5; D is uncertain. With 4 bases removed from V and 4 bases from J, the gap between germline ends came to 14 bases. Germline V lookup: CDR1 SGHTA, CDR2 FQGNSA. CDR3 length equals 15 residues. The CDR3 protein is CASSSDGSVNQPQHF. As DNA, the CDR3 is TGTGCCAGCAGCTCAGACGGGTCCGTGAATCAGCCCCAGCATTTT. The full variable domain, completed using reference TRBV7-2 and TRBJ1-5, is GAGVSQSPSNKVTEKGKDVELRCDPISGHTALYWYRQSLGQGLEFLIYFQGNSAPDKSGLPSDRFSAERTGGSVSTLTIQRTQQEDSAVYLCASSSDGSVNQPQHFGDGTRLSIL.

This clonotype has only a few counts. This chain joins TRBV28 and TRBJ1-1, with D unclear. Germline CDR1 is MDHEN and CDR2 is SYDVKM. The V gene lost 7 bases and the J gene lost 11 bases, with 20 bases spanning the gap. There are 13 residues in the CDR3. Written as DNA, the CDR3 is TGTGCCAGCACGGCTGGCAGCAGAAATGCGGCTTTCTTT. It translates to CASTAGSRNAAFF.

V is TRBV15 and J is TRBJ2-3; no reliable D call. The germline gives CDR1 LNHNV, CDR2 YYDKDF (reference sequence). V was trimmed by 3 bases and J by 7 bases, leaving 5 bases between them. This CDR3 has 11 amino acids. The CDR3 nucleotides read TGTGCCACCAGCAGGACGTATACGCAGTATTTT. Protein product: CATSRTYTQYF.

This chain uses TRBV11-2 with TRBJ1-5; TRBD1 agrees at 9 bases. Germline lookup yields CDR1 SGHAT and CDR2 FQNNGV. Losses at the gene ends were 2 bases for V and 0 bases for J; bases not matched to a gene: 5. CDR3 size: 17 residues. This CDR3 is CASSLTGTGLSNQPQHF. Written as DNA, the CDR3 is TGTGCCAGCAGCTTAACCGGGACAGGGCTTAGCAATCAGCCCCAGCATTTT.

The chain is built from TRBV20-1 and TRBJ1-5; D might be TRBD1 (5 bases). Trimming removed 0 bases at V and 5 bases at J, with 11 bases between. Germline-derived CDR1 and CDR2 are DFQATT and SNEGSKA (reference sequence). The CDR3 is made up of 14 amino acids. The CDR3 DNA reads TGCAGTGCTAGAGATGGTAGGGGATATCAGCCCCAGCATTTT. This encodes CSARDGRGYQPQHF.

J is TRBJ2-3 and V is TRBV30, with D perhaps assigned TRBD1 or TRBD2 (6 bases each). From germline, CDR1 is GTSNPN and CDR2 SVGIG (reference sequence). The CDR3 extends over 13 amino acids. Deletions cut 2 bases from V and 6 bases from J, with 12 bases between. The CDR3 DNA is TGTGCCTGGAGTTCGGGGGCGAGGGATACGCAGTATTTT. Protein sequence: CAWSSGARDTQYF.